The clone carrying this T cell receptor (beta chain) was recorded a few times. The data belong to a study of CD8 T cells in Susac syndrome. TCR beta was sequenced from blood CD8+ and CD4+ T cells. The multiple sclerosis controls were treatment-naive patients with relapsing-remitting disease that was stable or active. Negative isolation was used for CD8+ and CD4+ T cells, and FACS enrichment was applied to TEMRA cells. The CDR3 totals 12 residues. CDR1 and CDR2 from the germline V gene are MNHNS and SASEGT. Trimming took off 1 base at V and 8 bases at J, with 6 bases between the two ends. The RNA, about 0.45 to 1 ug, was put through reverse transcription using random hexamers. TCR beta CDR3 was amplified by immunoSEQ covering 54 Vbeta and 13 Jbeta. Using its own MiXCR run on the immunoSEQ multiplex PCR reads, TCRdb lists one record per CDR3 protein. Among 400,000 or so distinct CDR3 sequences listed, approximately 85% were seen once.

The sequencing input was CD8+ T cells from PBMCs. The origin of this receptor is a human donor with multiple sclerosis. This chain joins TRBV6-1 and TRBJ2-1; tentative D call: TRBD2 (6 bases). The CDR3 here is CASSEGGDEQFF. CDR3 DNA: TGTGCCAGCAGTGAAGGGGGGGATGAGCAGTTCTTC.